This TCR beta chain is drawn from a study of post-analysis software for immune sequencing data. Study in general: Relapsing-remitting, secondary progressive and progressive-relapsing multiple sclerosis courses were included.

V trimming: 1 base; J trimming: 7 bases; junction bases outside the gene matches: 12. The CDR3 covers 17 residues. Germline V gene sequence: CDR1 SGHRS, CDR2 YFSETQ. Prepared libraries of TCR beta cDNA carried unique molecular identifiers. Between about 0.85 and 10 million T cells gave rise to hundreds of thousands of cDNA molecules. MiXCR was run by TCRdb on the PCR reads, yielding one entry per CDR3 protein. The table shows roughly 620,000 distinct CDR3 sequences, with 44% occurring only once. This clonotype turned up a few times. As yet, its antigen is unknown. Broader study findings: F measure showed strong co-clustering of same-batch samples. People with multiple sclerosis had a significantly lower normalized Chao1 diversity than controls did. TRBV5-6, TRBV5-1 and TRBV20-1 were among four or five TRBV segments more frequent in patients than controls.

The sample comprised blood. This clonotype originated in a girl between 10 and 17 years old with multiple sclerosis. The J gene is TRBJ2-1, the V gene TRBV5-1; TRBD2 agrees at 9 bases. In DNA form, the CDR3 reads TGCGCCAGCAGCTTGTACGCTGGTAGCGGGAGCAGGAATGAGCAGTTCTTC. Translating it yields CASSLYAGSGSRNEQFF.